The 16 T cell receptor beta chains below were found in one sample sequenced in a study of graft-versus-host responses after intestinal transplantation. Using immunoSEQ multiplex PCR, the repertoire was profiled, and TCRdb retains in-frame clones only, with some absent. Of 130,000 or so clones listed, around nine tenths are singletons. These TCRs are of unknown antigen specificity. Sequencing was performed on unstimulated CD4+ T cells sorted from spleen or lymph node cells, taken before intestinal transplant. The receptors shown here come from a human donor who received an intestinal transplant.

CDR3 in DNA: TGTGCCAGCAGCCCCACCCCTCAGGGATACAATGAGCAGTTCTTC. Translating gives CASSPTPQGYNEQFF. The rearrangement uses TRBV9 and TRBJ2-1; D is perhaps TRBD1 (5 bases). The CDR3 consists of 15 residues. In germline, CDR1 is SGDLS, CDR2 YYNGEE. V lost 4 bases and J 4 bases, leaving 15 bases between the germline ends.

J is TRBJ1-6 and V is TRBV15; maybe TRBD1 (6 bases). Germline V gene sequence: CDR1 LNHNV, CDR2 YYDKDF (reference sequence). The CDR3 runs to 15 residues. Between the trimmed V and J ends, which lost 1 base and 7 bases, there was a span of 11 bases. The CDR3 nucleotides read TGTGCCACCAGCAGAGTAGCAGGGGAAAATTCACCCCTCCACTTT. Translation: CATSRVAGENSPLHF.

This rearrangement joins TRBV2 to TRBJ1-4; perhaps TRBD1 as D (5 bases). The CDR3 contains 15 residues. The V and J ends lost 6 bases and 4 bases respectively, with 15 bases between them. Per the germline V gene, CDR1 is SNHLY and CDR2 is FYNNEI. The CDR3 here is CASRPRVGVNEKLFF. Written as DNA, the CDR3 is TGTGCCAGCAGGCCCCGCGTGGGGGTTAATGAAAAACTGTTTTTT.

CDR3 residues: CASSLGQGKNEKLFF. Written as DNA, the CDR3 is TGTGCCAGCAGCTTAGGACAGGGCAAAAATGAAAAACTGTTTTTT. This chain uses TRBV11-3 with TRBJ1-4, with TRBD1 matching over 7 bases. V gave up 1 base and J gave up 5 bases; unmatched junction bases: 4. This CDR3 spans 15 amino acids. Germline CDR1 reads SGHNT; CDR2 reads YENEEA.

The rearrangement links TRBV6-1 to TRBJ2-7; no clear D. The germline V gene has CDR1 MNHNS and CDR2 SASEGT. This CDR3 comprises 14 residues. The V end lost 2 bases, the J end lost 2 bases, and 10 bases lay between the germline ends. Written as DNA, the CDR3 is TGTGCCAGCAGTGAAACAACAGCCGCCTACGAGCAGTACTTC. Amino acid sequence: CASSETTAAYEQYF.

This clone appeared a single time. This chain uses TRBV6-1 with TRBJ2-1; D remains unclear. Trimming pared 11 bases from V and 7 bases from J, leaving 24 bases between. The CDR3 has 15 residues. Germline-derived CDR1 and CDR2 are MNHNS and SASEGT. The CDR3 DNA follows: TGTGCCGCCAGGTTGGGCCCAAGAAGGCCGAATGAGCAGTTCTTC. It codes for CAARLGPRRPNEQFF.

The V and J genes are TRBV5-1 and TRBJ1-2, with 7 bases that match TRBD1. The CDR3 spans 15 residues. CDR1 SGHRS and CDR2 YFSETQ come from the germline V gene. Trimming at V came to 4 bases and at J to 8 bases, leaving 14 bases not matched to a gene. The CDR3 loop is CASSGGVGQAQGYTF. CDR3 nucleotide sequence: TGCGCCAGCAGCGGAGGGGTCGGACAGGCTCAAGGCTACACCTTC.

This rearrangement joins TRBV28 to TRBJ1-4, with D perhaps TRBD1 (5 bases). V lost 4 bases to trimming and J lost 7 bases, with 16 bases between them. Germline assignment: CDR1 MDHEN and CDR2 SYDVKM. The CDR3 contains 15 residues. As DNA, the CDR3 is TGTGCCAGCAGTTCCCACAGGAGTCGGAGTGAAAAACTGTTTTTT. Translating it yields CASSSHRSRSEKLFF.

CDR3 coding DNA: TGTGCCAGCAGCTTGGAGGGGCAAGATACGCAGTATTTT. This encodes CASSLEGQDTQYF. The V and J genes are TRBV5-5 and TRBJ2-3, with a possible D match to TRBD1 (5 bases). Germline CDR1 reads SGHKS; CDR2 reads YYEKEE (reference sequence). This CDR3 region has 13 residues. V gave up 0 bases and J gave up 5 bases, with 7 bases separating them. Filled out from reference TRBV5-5 and TRBJ2-3, the complete variable domain reads DAGVTQSPTHLIKTRGQQVTLRCSPISGHKSVSWYQQVLGQGPQFIFQYYEKEERGRGNFPDRFSARQFPNYSSELNVNALLLGDSALYLCASSLEGQDTQYFGPGTRLTVL.

This sequence joins TRBV9 and TRBJ2-3, with a tentative D call TRBD2 (5 bases). V shed 4 bases and J shed 2 bases, with 8 bases lying between them. Germline V lookup: CDR1 SGDLS, CDR2 YYNGEE. The CDR3 is made up of 13 amino acids. CDR3 DNA sequence: TGTGCCAGCAGCCCGGACTCCACAGATACGCAGTATTTT. Its protein is CASSPDSTDTQYF. The full variable domain, its missing parts supplied by reference TRBV9 and TRBJ2-3, is DSGVTQTPKHLITATGQRVTLRCSPRSGDLSVYWYQQSLDQGLQFLIQYYNGEERAKGNILERFSAQQFPDLHSELNLSSLELGDSALYFCASSPDSTDTQYFGPGTRLTVL.

This chain uses TRBV11-3 with TRBJ1-5; tentatively, D is TRBD1 (5 bases). The germline CDR1 and CDR2 sequences are SGHNT and YENEEA. Trimming pared 0 bases from V and 5 bases from J, leaving 20 bases between. This CDR3 spans 18 amino acids. The CDR3 spells CASSLEISSQGMDQPQHF. In DNA, the CDR3 is TGTGCCAGCAGCTTAGAGATATCGTCGCAGGGTATGGATCAGCCCCAGCATTTT. The whole variable domain, filled in from reference TRBV11-3 and TRBJ1-5, reads EAGVVQSPRYKIIEKKQPVAFWCNPISGHNTLYWYLQNLGQGPELLIRYENEEAVDDSQLPKDRFSAERLKGVDSTLKIQPAELGDSAVYLCASSLEISSQGMDQPQHFGDGTRLSIL.

This sequence joins TRBV18 and TRBJ2-5; 8 bases line up with TRBD2. The V gene's germline CDR1 is KGHSH and CDR2 LQKENI. The CDR3 runs to 14 residues. The junction had 1 base not matched to a gene; V was cut back by 2 bases and J by 2 bases. CDR3 loop: CASSPTSGQETQYF. The CDR3 DNA is TGTGCCAGCTCACCAACTAGCGGACAAGAGACCCAGTACTTC.

This chain uses TRBV6-5 with TRBJ1-3, with D uncertain. The CDR3 has 12 residues. Trimming took 7 bases from V and 0 from J, leaving 4 bases between them. The germline V gene encodes CDR1 MNHEY and CDR2 SVGAGI. Here the CDR3 DNA reads TGTGCCAGCACAGACTCTGGAAACACCATATATTTT. The encoded protein is CASTDSGNTIYF.

The chain recombines TRBV9 with TRBJ1-1; D is undetermined. Deletions cut 0 bases from V and 0 bases from J, with 6 bases between. Germline V gives CDR1 SGDLS, CDR2 YYNGEE. The CDR3 length is 14 residues. The CDR3 DNA reads TGTGCCAGCAGCGTAGGCAGCCTGAACACTGAAGCTTTCTTT. It encodes CASSVGSLNTEAFF.

This clone was seen only a few times. The chain combines TRBV10-3 with TRBJ1-4, with TRBD1 matching over 7 bases. This CDR3 has 13 amino acids. V lost 10 bases to trimming and J lost 5 bases; unmatched junction nucleotides: 7. CDR1 is ENHRY, CDR2 SYGVKD, per germline. CDR3: CATADRQNEKLFF. Written as DNA, the CDR3 is TGTGCCACAGCGGACAGGCAAAATGAAAAACTGTTTTTT.

The chain combines TRBV5-6 with TRBJ2-7, with no clear D. This CDR3 has 13 amino acids. Germline loops: CDR1 SGHDT, CDR2 YYEEEE. With 2 bases removed from V and 5 bases from J, the gap between germline ends came to 11 bases. The CDR3 DNA follows: TGTGCCAGCAGCTTATCCTTCGGGCACGAGCAGTACTTC. This codes for CASSLSFGHEQYF.